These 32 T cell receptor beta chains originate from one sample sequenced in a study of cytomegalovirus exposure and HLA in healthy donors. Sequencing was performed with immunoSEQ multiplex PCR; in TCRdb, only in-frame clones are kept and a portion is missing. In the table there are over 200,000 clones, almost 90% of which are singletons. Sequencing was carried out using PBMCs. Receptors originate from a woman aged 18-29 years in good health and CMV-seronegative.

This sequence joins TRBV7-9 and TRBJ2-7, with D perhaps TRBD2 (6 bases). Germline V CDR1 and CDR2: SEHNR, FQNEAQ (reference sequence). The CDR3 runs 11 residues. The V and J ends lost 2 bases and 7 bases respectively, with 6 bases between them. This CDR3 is CASSLRGEQYF. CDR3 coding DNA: TGTGCCAGCAGCTTACGGGGGGAGCAGTACTTC.

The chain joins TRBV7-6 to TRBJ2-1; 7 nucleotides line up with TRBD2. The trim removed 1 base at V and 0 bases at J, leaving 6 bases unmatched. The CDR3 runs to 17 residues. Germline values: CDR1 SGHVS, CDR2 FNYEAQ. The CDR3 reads CASSLEAGGSSYNEQFF. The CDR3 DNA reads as TGTGCCAGCAGCTTAGAGGCAGGCGGGAGCTCCTACAATGAGCAGTTCTTC.

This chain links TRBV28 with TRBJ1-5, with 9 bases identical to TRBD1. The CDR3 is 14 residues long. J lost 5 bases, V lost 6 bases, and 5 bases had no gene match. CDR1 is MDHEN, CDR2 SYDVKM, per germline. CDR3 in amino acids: CASRRGQGDQPQHF. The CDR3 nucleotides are TGTGCCAGCAGAAGGGGACAGGGTGATCAGCCCCAGCATTTT.

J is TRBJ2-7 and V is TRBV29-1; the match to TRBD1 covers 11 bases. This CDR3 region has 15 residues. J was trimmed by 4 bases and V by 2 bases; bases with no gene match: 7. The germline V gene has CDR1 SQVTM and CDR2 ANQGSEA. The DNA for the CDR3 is TGCAGCGTTGAACGCGGACAGGGGGCAGAGTACGAGCAGTACTTC. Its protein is CSVERGQGAEYEQYF.

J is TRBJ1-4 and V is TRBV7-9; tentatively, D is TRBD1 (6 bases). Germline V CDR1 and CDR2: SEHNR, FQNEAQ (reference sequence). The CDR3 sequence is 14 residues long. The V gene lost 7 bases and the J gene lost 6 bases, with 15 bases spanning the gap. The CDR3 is CASKPAGVDEKLFF. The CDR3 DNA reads TGTGCCAGCAAACCCGCAGGGGTCGATGAAAAACTGTTTTTT.

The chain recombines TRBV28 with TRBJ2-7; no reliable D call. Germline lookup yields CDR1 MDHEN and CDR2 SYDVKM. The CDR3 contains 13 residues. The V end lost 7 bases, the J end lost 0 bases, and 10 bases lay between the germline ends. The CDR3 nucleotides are TGTGCCAGCATTCCGCGAGGCTCCTACGAGCAGTACTTC. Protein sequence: CASIPRGSYEQYF.

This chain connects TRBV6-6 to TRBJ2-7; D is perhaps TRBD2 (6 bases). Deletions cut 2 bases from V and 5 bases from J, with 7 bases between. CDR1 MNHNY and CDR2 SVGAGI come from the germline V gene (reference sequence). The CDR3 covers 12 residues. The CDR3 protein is CASSYGTHEQYF. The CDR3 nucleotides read TGTGCCAGCAGTTACGGGACTCACGAGCAGTACTTC.

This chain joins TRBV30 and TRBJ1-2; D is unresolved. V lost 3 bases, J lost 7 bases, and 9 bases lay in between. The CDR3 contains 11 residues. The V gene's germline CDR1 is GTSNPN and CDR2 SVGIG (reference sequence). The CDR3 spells CAWSKGAGYTF. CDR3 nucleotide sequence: TGTGCCTGGAGCAAGGGAGCTGGCTACACCTTC.

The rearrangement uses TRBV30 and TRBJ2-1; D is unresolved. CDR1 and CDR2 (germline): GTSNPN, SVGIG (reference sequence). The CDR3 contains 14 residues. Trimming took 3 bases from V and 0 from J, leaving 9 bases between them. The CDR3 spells CAWSRGSSYNEQFF. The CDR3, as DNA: TGTGCCTGGAGCCGCGGTAGCTCCTACAATGAGCAGTTCTTC.

The CDR3 loop is CASSESPTDTQYF. CDR3 sequence (DNA): TGTGCCAGCAGTGAGAGCCCCACAGATACGCAGTATTTT. The genes are TRBV6-4 and TRBJ2-3; D unclear. The length of the CDR3 is 13 residues. The germline V gene has CDR1 MRHNA and CDR2 SNTAGT. Deletions cut 3 bases from V and 2 bases from J, with 6 bases between.

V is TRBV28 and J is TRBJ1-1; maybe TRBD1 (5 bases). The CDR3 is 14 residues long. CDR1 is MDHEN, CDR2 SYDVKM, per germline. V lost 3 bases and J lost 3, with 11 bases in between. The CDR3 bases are TGTGCCAGCAGTTTCGGGGGGGTGGACACTGAAGCTTTCTTT. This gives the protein CASSFGGVDTEAFF.

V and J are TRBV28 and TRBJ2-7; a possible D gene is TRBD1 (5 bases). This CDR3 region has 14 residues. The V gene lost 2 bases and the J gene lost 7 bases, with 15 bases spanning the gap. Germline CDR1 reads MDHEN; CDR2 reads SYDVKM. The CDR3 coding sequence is TGTGCCAGCAGTTTAGACCAGGGTCTGGGGGAGCAGTACTTC. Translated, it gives CASSLDQGLGEQYF.

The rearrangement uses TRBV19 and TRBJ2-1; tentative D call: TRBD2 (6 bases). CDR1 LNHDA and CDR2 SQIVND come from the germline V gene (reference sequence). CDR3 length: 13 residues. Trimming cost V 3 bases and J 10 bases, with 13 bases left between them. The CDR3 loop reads CASSMEGFLEQFF. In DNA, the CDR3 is TGTGCCAGTAGTATGGAGGGCTTTTTGGAGCAGTTCTTC.

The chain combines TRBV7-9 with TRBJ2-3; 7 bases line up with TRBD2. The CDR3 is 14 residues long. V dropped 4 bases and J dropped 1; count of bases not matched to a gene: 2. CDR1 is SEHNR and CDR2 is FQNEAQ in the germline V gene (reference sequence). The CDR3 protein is CASSSAGGTDTQYF. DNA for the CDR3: TGTGCCAGCAGCTCGGCGGGAGGCACAGATACGCAGTATTTT. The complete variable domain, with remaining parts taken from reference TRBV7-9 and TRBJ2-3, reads DTGVSQNPRHKITKRGQNVTFRCDPISEHNRLYWYRQTLGQGPEFLTYFQNEAQLEKSRLLSDRFSAERPKGSFSTLEIQRTEQGDSAMYLCASSSAGGTDTQYFGPGTRLTVL.

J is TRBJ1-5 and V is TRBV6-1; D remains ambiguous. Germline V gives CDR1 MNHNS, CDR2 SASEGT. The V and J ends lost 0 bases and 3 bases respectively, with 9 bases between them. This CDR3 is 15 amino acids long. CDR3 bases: TGTGCCAGCAGTGAAGCGGGCACCTCCAATCAGCCCCAGCATTTT. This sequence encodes CASSEAGTSNQPQHF.

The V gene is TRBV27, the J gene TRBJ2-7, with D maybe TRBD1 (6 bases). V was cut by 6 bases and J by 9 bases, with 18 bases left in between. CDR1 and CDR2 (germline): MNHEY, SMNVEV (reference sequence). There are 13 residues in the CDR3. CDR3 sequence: CASRPSRQAPQYF. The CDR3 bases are TGTGCCAGCAGACCCTCCCGACAGGCGCCGCAGTACTTC.

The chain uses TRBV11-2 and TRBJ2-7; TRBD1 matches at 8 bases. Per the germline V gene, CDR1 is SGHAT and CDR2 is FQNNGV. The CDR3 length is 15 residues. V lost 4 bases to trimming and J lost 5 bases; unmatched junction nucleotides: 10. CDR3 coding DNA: TGTGCCAGCAGCTACTATCAGGACAGGGTAGACGAGCAGTACTTC. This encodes CASSYYQDRVDEQYF.

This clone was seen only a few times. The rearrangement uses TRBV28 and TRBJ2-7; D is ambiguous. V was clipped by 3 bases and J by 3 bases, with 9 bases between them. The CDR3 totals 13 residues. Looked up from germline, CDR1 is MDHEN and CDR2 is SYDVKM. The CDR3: CASSLFSSYEQYF. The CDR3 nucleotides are TGTGCCAGCAGTTTGTTTTCTAGCTACGAGCAGTACTTC.

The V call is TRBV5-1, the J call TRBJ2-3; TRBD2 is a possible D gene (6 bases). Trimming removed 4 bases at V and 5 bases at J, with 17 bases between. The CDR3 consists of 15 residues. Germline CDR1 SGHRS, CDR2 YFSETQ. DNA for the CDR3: TGCGCCAGCAGCCCTCGGGGAGGCATGGTAGATACGCAGTATTTT. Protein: CASSPRGGMVDTQYF.

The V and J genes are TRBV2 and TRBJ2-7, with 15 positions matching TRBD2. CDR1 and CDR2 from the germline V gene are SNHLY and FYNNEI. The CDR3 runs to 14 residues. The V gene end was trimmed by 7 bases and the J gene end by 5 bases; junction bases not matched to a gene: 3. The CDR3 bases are TGTGCCAGCATGGGACTAGCGGGAGGCAACGAGCAGTACTTC. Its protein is CASMGLAGGNEQYF.

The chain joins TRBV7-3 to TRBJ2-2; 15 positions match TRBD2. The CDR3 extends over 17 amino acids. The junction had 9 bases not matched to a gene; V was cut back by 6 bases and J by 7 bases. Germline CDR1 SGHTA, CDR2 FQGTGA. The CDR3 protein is CASSPPGLAGGSGELFF. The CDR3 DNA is TGTGCCAGCAGTCCACCGGGACTAGCGGGAGGTAGCGGGGAGCTGTTTTTT.

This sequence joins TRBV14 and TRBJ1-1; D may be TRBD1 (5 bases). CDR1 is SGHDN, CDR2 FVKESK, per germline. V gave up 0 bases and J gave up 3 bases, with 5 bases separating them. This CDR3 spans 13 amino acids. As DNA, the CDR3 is TGTGCCAGCAGCCAAGACAGGGACACTGAAGCTTTCTTT. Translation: CASSQDRDTEAFF.

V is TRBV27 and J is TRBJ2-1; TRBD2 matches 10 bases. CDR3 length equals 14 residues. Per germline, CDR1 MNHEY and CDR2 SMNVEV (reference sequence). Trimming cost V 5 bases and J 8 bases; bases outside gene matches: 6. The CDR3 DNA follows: TGTGCCAGCAGTGTAAGCGGGAGGGCCGATGAGCAGTTCTTC. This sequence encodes CASSVSGRADEQFF.

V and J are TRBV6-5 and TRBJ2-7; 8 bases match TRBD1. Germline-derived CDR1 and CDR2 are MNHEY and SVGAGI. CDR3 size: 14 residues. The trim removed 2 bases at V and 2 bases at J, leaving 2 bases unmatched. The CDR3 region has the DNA TGTGCCAGCAGTTACGGGACAGGAGCCTACGAGCAGTACTTC. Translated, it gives CASSYGTGAYEQYF.

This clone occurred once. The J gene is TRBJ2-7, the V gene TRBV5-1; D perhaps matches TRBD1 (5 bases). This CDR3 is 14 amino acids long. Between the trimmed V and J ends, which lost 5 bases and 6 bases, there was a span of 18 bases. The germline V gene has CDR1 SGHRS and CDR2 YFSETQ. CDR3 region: CASSFDSWPIEQYF. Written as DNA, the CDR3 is TGCGCCAGCAGTTTTGACAGTTGGCCTATCGAGCAGTACTTC.

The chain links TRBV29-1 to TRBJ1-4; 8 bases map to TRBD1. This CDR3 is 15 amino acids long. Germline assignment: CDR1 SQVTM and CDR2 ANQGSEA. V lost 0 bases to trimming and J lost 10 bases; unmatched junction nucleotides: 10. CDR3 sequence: CSVEDPQGALGKLFF. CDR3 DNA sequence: TGCAGCGTTGAAGATCCTCAGGGGGCCTTAGGAAAACTGTTTTTT. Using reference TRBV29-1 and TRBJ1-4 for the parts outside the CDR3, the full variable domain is SAVISQKPSRDICQRGTSLTIQCQVDSQVTMMFWYRQQPGQSLTLIATANQGSEATYESGFVIDKFPISRPNLTFSTLTVSNMSPEDSSIYLCSVEDPQGALGKLFFGSGTQLSVL.

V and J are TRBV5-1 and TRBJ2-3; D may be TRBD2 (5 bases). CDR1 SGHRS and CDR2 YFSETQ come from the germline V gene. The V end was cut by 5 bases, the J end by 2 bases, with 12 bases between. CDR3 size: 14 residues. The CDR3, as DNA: TGCGCCAGCAGAGTGACTACCTACACAGATACGCAGTATTTT. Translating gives CASRVTTYTDTQYF.

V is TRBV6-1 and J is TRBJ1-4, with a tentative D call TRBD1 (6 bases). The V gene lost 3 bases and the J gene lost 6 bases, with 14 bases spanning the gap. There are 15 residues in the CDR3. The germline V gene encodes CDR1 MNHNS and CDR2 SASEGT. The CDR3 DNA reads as TGTGCCAGCAGTGACATCCCGGGACAAGATGAAAAACTGTTTTTT. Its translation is CASSDIPGQDEKLFF.

The CDR3 DNA follows: TGTGCCAGCAGGCCGGGACAGGGGGCATACAATGAGCAGTTCTTC. As protein: CASRPGQGAYNEQFF. The rearrangement links TRBV28 to TRBJ2-1; the match to TRBD1 covers 12 bases. CDR3 length: 15 residues. The junction had 4 bases not matched to a gene; V was cut back by 6 bases and J by 4 bases. The germline V gene has CDR1 MDHEN and CDR2 SYDVKM.

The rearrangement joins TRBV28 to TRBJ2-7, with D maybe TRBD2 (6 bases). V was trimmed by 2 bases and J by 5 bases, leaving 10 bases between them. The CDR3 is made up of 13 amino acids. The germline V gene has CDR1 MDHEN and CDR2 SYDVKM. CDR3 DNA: TGTGCCAGCAGTTTAGACAGACTAGACGAGCAGTACTTC. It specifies CASSLDRLDEQYF.

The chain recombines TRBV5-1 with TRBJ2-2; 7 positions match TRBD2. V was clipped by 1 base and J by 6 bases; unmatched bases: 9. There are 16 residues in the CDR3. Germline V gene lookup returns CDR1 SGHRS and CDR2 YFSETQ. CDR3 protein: CASSLPLAADPGELFF. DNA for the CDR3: TGCGCCAGCAGCTTGCCGCTAGCGGCCGATCCCGGGGAGCTGTTTTTT.

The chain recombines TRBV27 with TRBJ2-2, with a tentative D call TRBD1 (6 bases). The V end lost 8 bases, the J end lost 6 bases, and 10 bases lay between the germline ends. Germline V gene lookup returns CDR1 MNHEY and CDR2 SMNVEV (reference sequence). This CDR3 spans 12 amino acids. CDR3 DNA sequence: TGTGCCAGCGGTACAGGGTCCGGGGAGCTGTTTTTT. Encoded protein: CASGTGSGELFF.